This TCR beta chain came from a study of T cell changes during pregnancy in multiple sclerosis. Using immunoSEQ multiplex PCR, the repertoire was profiled, and TCRdb retains in-frame clones only, with some absent. The sample lists 60,000 to 75,000 clones, about 92% occurring once. This CDR3 has 14 amino acids. V was trimmed by 2 bases and J by 5 bases, leaving 10 bases between them. CDR1 KGHSH and CDR2 LQKENI come from the germline V gene. The sample was peripheral blood, taken after pregnancy. The sequence derives from a female donor with multiple sclerosis, enrolled in a pregnancy study. This chain links TRBV18 with TRBJ2-1; D unclear. The DNA for the CDR3 is TGTGCCAGCTCACCAGTCGCTACCAACAATGAGCAGTTCTTC. Protein: CASSPVATNNEQFF.